The 27 T cell receptor beta chains presented below share a single source sample, sequenced in a study of cytomegalovirus exposure and HLA in healthy donors. Primers included in the PCR were 60 Vbeta and 13 Jbeta primers. Clones were sequenced by immunoSEQ multiplex PCR, and TCRdb holds only the in-frame ones, with some missing. The sample records about 130,000 clones, 82% being singletons. Sequencing was carried out using PBMCs. These receptors all come from a boy younger than 10 in good health and CMV-seronegative.

The chain has TRBV7-8 and TRBJ2-5; 10 bases are a match to TRBD2. The J segment lost 5 bases and the V segment lost 6 bases, leaving 18 bases of the junction unmatched. The CDR3 totals 18 residues. Per the germline V gene, CDR1 is SGHVS and CDR2 is FQNEAQ. CDR3 DNA: TGTGCCAGCAGATCCCCCGAGCTAGCGGGGGATCAATGGGAGACCCAGTACTTC. Protein product: CASRSPELAGDQWETQYF.

The gene calls are TRBV6-1 and TRBJ2-1, with D maybe TRBD2 (7 bases). Trimming pared 4 bases from V and 3 bases from J, leaving 13 bases between. Looked up from germline, CDR1 is MNHNS and CDR2 is SASEGT. The CDR3 totals 15 residues. The CDR3 protein is CASSGREGDYNEQFF. CDR3 sequence (DNA): TGTGCCAGCAGTGGGAGGGAGGGGGACTACAATGAGCAGTTCTTC.

CDR3: CASRRPGLAGEQYV. The CDR3 region has the DNA TGTGCCAGCAGGCGACCGGGACTAGCGGGCGAGCAGTACGTC. The chain combines TRBV2 with TRBJ2-7, with 12 bases that match TRBD2. V shed 6 bases and J 6 bases; nucleotides not matched to a gene: 6. The V gene's germline CDR1 is SNHLY and CDR2 FYNNEI. The CDR3 loop spans 14 amino acids.

The chain is built from TRBV19 and TRBJ2-7; 7 bases are shared with TRBD2. Germline lookup yields CDR1 LNHDA and CDR2 SQIVND (reference sequence). V lost 6 bases and J lost 7; bases outside the gene matches: 15. CDR3 length equals 15 residues. For the CDR3, the DNA is TGTGCCAGTAGGGGCGCGGGAGCTGTGACGTGGGAGCAGTACGTC. Its protein is CASRGAGAVTWEQYV.

V and J are TRBV19 and TRBJ1-2, with D unclear. Germline V gene data show CDR1 as LNHDA and CDR2 as SQIVND (reference sequence). This CDR3 spans 11 amino acids. V was clipped by 4 bases and J by 8 bases, with 8 bases between them. The CDR3 nucleotides are TGTGCCAGTAGTAGCGGCGGGGGCTACACCTTC. Translating gives CASSSGGGYTF.

The chain links TRBV5-4 to TRBJ2-3, with 15 bases that match TRBD2. The CDR3 has 17 residues. The germline gives CDR1 SGHNT, CDR2 YYREEE (reference sequence). V lost 5 bases, J lost 3 bases, and 7 bases stayed unmatched. The CDR3 DNA reads TGTGCCAGCAGAACTGGACTAGCGGGGGGGCGGACAGATACGCAGTATTTT. Its translation: CASRTGLAGGRTDTQYF.

The chain carries TRBV19 and TRBJ1-1, with 8 bases identical to TRBD1. The CDR3 contains 14 residues. Germline V gene sequence: CDR1 LNHDA, CDR2 SQIVND (reference sequence). Unmatched junction bases numbered 6, after V lost 8 bases and J lost 1 base. DNA of the CDR3: TGTGCCAGTTGCCCCGGACAGGGGAACACTGAAGCTTTCTTT. Translation gives CASCPGQGNTEAFF.

This chain connects TRBV30 to TRBJ1-5, with TRBD1 as a possible D gene (6 bases). From germline, CDR1 is GTSNPN and CDR2 SVGIG (reference sequence). The CDR3 consists of 16 residues. Trimming removed 2 bases at V and 2 bases at J, with 16 bases between. The CDR3 DNA sequence: TGTGCCTGGAGTAGGCGGGGGGCTCGGGGCAATCAGCCCCAGCATTTT. Protein: CAWSRRGARGNQPQHF.

The chain uses TRBV18 and TRBJ2-3; 9 bases match TRBD1. Germline V lookup: CDR1 KGHSH, CDR2 LQKENI. The CDR3 spans 15 residues. J lost 4 bases, V lost 3 bases, and 5 bases had no gene match. This CDR3 reads CASSPIRQGADTQYF. As DNA, the CDR3 is TGTGCCAGCTCACCCATAAGACAGGGGGCAGATACGCAGTATTTT.

This clone has just one count. The rearrangement uses TRBV7-8 and TRBJ1-5, with 8 bases that match TRBD1. Trimming cost V 7 bases and J 4 bases; bases outside gene matches: 12. CDR1 is SGHVS and CDR2 is FQNEAQ in the germline V gene. The CDR3 length is 16 residues. CDR3 protein: CASNNSTGQGNQPQHF. DNA for the CDR3: TGTGCCAGCAACAACTCAACCGGACAGGGAAATCAGCCCCAGCATTTT. Full variable domain (rest looked up from reference TRBV7-8 and TRBJ1-5): GAGVSQSPRYKVAKRGQDVALRCDPISGHVSLFWYQQALGQGPEFLTYFQNEAQLDKSGLPSDRFFAERPEGSVSTLKIQRTQQEDSAVYLCASNNSTGQGNQPQHFGDGTRLSIL.

CDR3 region: CASSLIGTGNQPQHF. CDR3 bases: TGTGCCAGCAGCCTCATTGGGACAGGCAATCAGCCCCAGCATTTT. V usage is TRBV6-8 and J usage is TRBJ1-5; TRBD1 aligns across 7 bases. Per the germline V gene, CDR1 is MNHGY and CDR2 is SAAAGT. V shed 6 bases, J shed 2 bases, and the junction held 7 bases outside the gene matches. The CDR3 loop spans 15 amino acids.

Remarks on this clone: At one end, the junction sequence differs from germline, possibly due to a read error. The chain carries TRBV7-7 and TRBJ2-1, with a weak D call TRBD2 (6 bases). CDR1 and CDR2 from the germline V gene are SSHAT and FNYEAQ (reference sequence). This CDR3 region has 16 residues. The CDR3 spells CASSPSLAPSYNEQFF. For the CDR3, the DNA is TGTGCTAGCAGCCCCTCACTAGCTCCGTCCTACAATGAGCAGTTCTTC.

The V gene is TRBV7-8, the J gene TRBJ2-5; 7 bases map to TRBD1. CDR3 size: 14 residues. CDR1 and CDR2 (germline): SGHVS, FQNEAQ. V lost 1 base, J lost 5 bases, and 4 bases stayed unmatched. The CDR3 region has the DNA TGTGCCAGCAGCTTAGACAGGGGCGTTGAGACCCAGTACTTC. It yields the protein CASSLDRGVETQYF.

The V gene is TRBV25-1, the J gene TRBJ2-5; 8 bases are shared with TRBD1. Per germline, CDR1 MGHDK and CDR2 SYGVNS. The CDR3 runs 14 residues. The trim removed 5 bases at V and 4 bases at J, leaving 6 bases unmatched. The CDR3 DNA sequence: TGTGCCAGCAGTCTCACTCAGGGGGCAGAGACCCAGTACTTC. Its protein is CASSLTQGAETQYF.

The chain has TRBV5-8 and TRBJ2-1; TRBD2 matches at 12 bases. The CDR3 spans 16 residues. Germline-derived CDR1 and CDR2 are SGHTS and YDEGEE. V was clipped by 9 bases and J by 7 bases; unmatched bases: 14. The CDR3 region is CANGLAGSFLGNEQFF. The CDR3 DNA reads as TGTGCCAACGGACTAGCGGGGTCCTTCTTAGGAAATGAGCAGTTCTTC.

This clone has only one observation. The chain carries TRBV6-5 and TRBJ1-2; D call uncertain. V was clipped by 6 bases and J by 2 bases, with 13 bases between them. CDR1 is MNHEY and CDR2 is SVGAGI in the germline V gene. CDR3 length: 14 amino acids. CDR3 bases: TGTGCCAGCAGCATCCACCGGGAAAACTATGGCTACACCTTC. Translation: CASSIHRENYGYTF.

V is TRBV7-9 and J is TRBJ2-3; TRBD1 agrees at 9 bases. Germline V gives CDR1 SEHNR, CDR2 FQNEAQ (reference sequence). The CDR3 is 15 residues long. After removal of 5 bases from V and 4 bases from J, the junction contained 7 bases not matched to a gene. For the CDR3, the DNA is TGTGCCAGCAGCGTAACCGGGACAGGGCCAGATACGCAGTATTTT. Its translation is CASSVTGTGPDTQYF.

This clone has only one observation. The gene calls are TRBV9 and TRBJ1-1; D gene uncertain. Germline lookup yields CDR1 SGDLS and CDR2 YYNGEE. V lost 4 bases and J lost 10, with 14 bases in between. The CDR3 runs to 12 residues. The chain's CDR3 is CASSPATVGAFF. The CDR3 region has the DNA TGTGCCAGCAGCCCAGCGACGGTCGGAGCTTTCTTT.

The V gene is TRBV6-5, the J gene TRBJ1-5; 7 positions match TRBD1. The length of the CDR3 is 13 residues. Germline CDR1 MNHEY, CDR2 SVGAGI. With V trimmed by 6 bases and J by 5 bases, 4 bases remained unmatched. The CDR3: CASRDRYHQPQHF. The CDR3 bases are TGTGCCAGCAGGGACAGGTACCATCAGCCCCAGCATTTT.

The V gene is TRBV5-6, the J gene TRBJ2-5, with 10 bases lining up with TRBD2. V shed 2 bases, J shed 5 bases, and the junction held 9 bases outside the gene matches. This CDR3 is built from 16 residues. Germline CDR1 and CDR2: SGHDT and YYEEEE. CDR3: CASSFGSGRAVETQYF. The DNA of the CDR3 is TGTGCCAGCAGCTTTGGGAGCGGGAGGGCCGTTGAGACCCAGTACTTC.

The rearrangement links TRBV5-8 to TRBJ2-3; D call uncertain. The germline CDR1 and CDR2 sequences are SGHTS and YDEGEE. The CDR3 consists of 12 residues. The germline V and J ends were trimmed by 1 base and 5 bases, with 5 bases remaining between them. The CDR3, as DNA: TGTGCCAGCAGCTTGCTCGGAGATACGCAGTATTTT. Translated: CASSLLGDTQYF.

This chain joins TRBV4-2 and TRBJ2-2; D may be TRBD1 (5 bases). The germline V gene encodes CDR1 LGHNA and CDR2 YNFKEQ. Trimming pared 1 base from V and 3 bases from J, leaving 9 bases between. The CDR3 spans 15 residues. The CDR3 loop is CASSQGQGDTGELFF. CDR3 sequence (DNA): TGTGCCAGCAGCCAAGGTCAAGGGGACACCGGGGAGCTGTTTTTT.

The chain links TRBV30 to TRBJ1-2; TRBD1 aligns across 7 bases. The germline CDR1 and CDR2 sequences are GTSNPN and SVGIG (reference sequence). V shed 5 bases, J shed 2 bases, and the junction held 2 bases outside the gene matches. The CDR3 consists of 12 residues. CDR3 nucleotide sequence: TGTGCCTGGGCGGGACAGAACTATGGCTACACCTTC. Amino acid sequence: CAWAGQNYGYTF.

The chain carries TRBV19 and TRBJ2-1; 13 bases are shared with TRBD2. With V trimmed by 7 bases and J by 10 bases, 7 bases remained unmatched. CDR3 length: 14 amino acids. Per the germline V gene, CDR1 is LNHDA and CDR2 is SQIVND (reference sequence). The CDR3 loop reads CASIGLAGVREQFF. CDR3 bases: TGTGCCAGTATAGGACTAGCGGGAGTTCGGGAGCAGTTCTTC.

The chain joins TRBV6-5 to TRBJ2-2; D unresolved. Trimming left V 7 bases short and J 2 bases short, with 14 bases between. The V gene's germline CDR1 is MNHEY and CDR2 SVGAGI. The CDR3 length is 15 residues. The CDR3 loop is CASNGGTSNTGELFF. In DNA form, the CDR3 reads TGTGCCAGCAATGGCGGAACTTCAAACACCGGGGAGCTGTTTTTT.

The CDR3 spells CASSPGQGENTEAFF. CDR3 DNA: TGTGCCAGCAGCCCTGGACAGGGAGAGAACACTGAAGCTTTCTTT. The chain carries TRBV7-9 and TRBJ1-1; 8 bases map to TRBD1. CDR3 length: 15 residues. Germline values: CDR1 SEHNR, CDR2 FQNEAQ (reference sequence). With 5 bases clipped from V and 1 base from J, the junction kept 6 bases outside the gene matches.

This rearrangement joins TRBV19 to TRBJ2-3; D gene unclear. The germline V gene has CDR1 LNHDA and CDR2 SQIVND (reference sequence). V shed 6 bases and J shed 3 bases, with 10 bases lying between them. The CDR3 is made up of 13 amino acids. The DNA of the CDR3 is TGTGCCAGTAGCGTTGGTAGTACAGATACGCAGTATTTT. The encoded protein is CASSVGSTDTQYF.